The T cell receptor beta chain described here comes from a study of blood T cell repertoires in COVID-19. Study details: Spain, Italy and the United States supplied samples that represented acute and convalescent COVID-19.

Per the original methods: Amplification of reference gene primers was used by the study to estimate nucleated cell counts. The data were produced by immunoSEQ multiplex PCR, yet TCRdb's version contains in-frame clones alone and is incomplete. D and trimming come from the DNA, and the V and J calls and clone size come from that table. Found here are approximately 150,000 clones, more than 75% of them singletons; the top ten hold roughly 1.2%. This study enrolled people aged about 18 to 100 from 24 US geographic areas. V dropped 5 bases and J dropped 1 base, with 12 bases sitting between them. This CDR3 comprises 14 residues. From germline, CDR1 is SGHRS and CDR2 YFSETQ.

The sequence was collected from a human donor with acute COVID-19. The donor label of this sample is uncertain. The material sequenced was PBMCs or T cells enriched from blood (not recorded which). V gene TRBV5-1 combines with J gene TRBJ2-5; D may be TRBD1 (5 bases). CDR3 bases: TGCGCCAGCAGAGGGGCCTTCACCCAAGAGACCCAGTACTTC. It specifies CASRGAFTQETQYF.